This TCR beta chain was captured in a study of CD8 T cells in Susac syndrome. The CDR3 extends over 16 amino acids. Trimming removed 5 bases from V and 0 bases from J, with 15 bases in between. Germline V gene lookup returns CDR1 SGHAT and CDR2 FQNNGV. cDNA came from about 0.5 to 1 ug RNA primed by random hexamers. One entry per CDR3 protein results from TCRdb running MiXCR on the immunoSEQ multiplex PCR reads. This table holds about 75,000 distinct CDR3 sequences, approximately 94% found once. The V gene is TRBV11-2, the J gene TRBJ2-3; the D gene is possibly TRBD2 (6 bases). The sequence was obtained from a human donor with Susac syndrome. Sequenced input: CD8+ T cells from PBMCs. The CDR3 sequence is CASSHRDWSSTDTQYF. CDR3 DNA: TGTGCCAGCAGCCATAGGGACTGGTCTAGCACAGATACGCAGTATTTT.